This T cell receptor (beta chain) was obtained from a study of identical twins. This clonotype was seen only a few times. TCRdb called the 5' RACE reads again in MiXCR, with one record for every CDR3 protein. Here the sample spans some 710,000 distinct CDR3 sequences, approximately 6% being singletons. Donors were all healthy Caucasians. The CDR3 spans 15 residues. Between the trimmed V and J ends, which lost 6 bases and 3 bases, there was a span of 20 bases. The germline V gene has CDR1 SQVTM and CDR2 ANQGSEA. The source of this sequence is a man between 18 and 35 years old in good health. The chain links TRBV29-1 to TRBJ1-1; D might be TRBD1 (6 bases). Sequenced: naive T cells sorted from blood. The CDR3 protein is CSVTTGGPMDTEAFF. CDR3 nucleotide sequence: TGCAGCGTGACCACCGGGGGCCCAATGGACACTGAAGCTTTCTTT.